A selection of T cell receptor beta chains follows, all from one sample in a study of human T cells and chemical hapten exposure. TCRdb reprocessed the RACE reads via MiXCR and lists one record per CDR3 protein. The sample lists approximately 75,000 distinct CDR3 sequences; about 9% were seen once. This material consisted of whole blood, taken in connection with sensitization to the hapten diphenylcyclopropenone (DPC). The receptors come from a woman in her 50s with alopecia areata. Some clones in this sample may be carry-over from other donors' samples. Each CDR3 is given with its conserved first and last residue. A D gene is named only where the DNA matches it firmly. Clone size is given for some rows only: seen once, a few or many times, or a class if the clone is expanded.

D	V	J	size	CDR3	DNA
-	TRBV5-1	TRBJ1-4	-	CASSLNADEKLFF	TGCGCCAGCAGCTTGAACGCCGACGAAAAACTGTTTTTT
-	TRBV12-5	TRBJ2-1	-	CASGQGSSYNEQFF	TGTGCTAGTGGTCAGGGGAGCTCCTACAATGAGCAGTTCTTC
-	TRBV6-5	TRBJ1-1	few	CASSPPGANTEAFF	TGTGCCAGCAGTCCCCCGGGGGCGAACACTGAAGCTTTCTTT
-	TRBV14	TRBJ1-6	few	CASSQGAVNSPLHF	TGTGCCAGCAGCCAAGGGGCGGTTAACTCACCCCTCCACTTT
-	TRBV7-2	TRBJ2-7	-	CASSYGGAGEQYF	TGTGCCAGCAGCTACGGCGGGGCAGGGGAGCAGTACTTC
-	TRBV19	TRBJ2-1	few	CASSIYAYNEQFF	TGTGCCAGTAGTATATACGCATACAATGAGCAGTTCTTC
TRBD1	TRBV28	TRBJ1-5	-	CAGGDRYNQPQHF	TGTGCCGGGGGGGACAGATACAATCAGCCCCAGCATTTT
TRBD1	TRBV7-9	TRBJ1-1	few	CASWSTGGGTEAFF	TGTGCCAGCTGGTCGACAGGGGGAGGAACTGAAGCTTTCTTT
-	TRBV12-3/TRBV12-4	TRBJ1-1	few	CASSLDSTNTEAFF	TGTGCCAGCAGTTTAGACTCCACGAACACTGAAGCTTTCTTT
-	TRBV12-3/TRBV12-4	TRBJ2-1	few	CASSNGVIDEQFF	TGTGCCAGCAGTAATGGGGTTATCGATGAGCAGTTCTTC
TRBD1	TRBV29-1	TRBJ1-2	medium-sized	CSALDRGLVNGYTF	TGCAGCGCTCTGGACAGGGGGCTTGTTAATGGCTACACCTTC
-	TRBV1	TRBJ2-5	-	CTSSQGTRVWQTQYF	TGCACCAGCAGCCAAGGGACTAGGGTATGGCAGACCCAGTACTTC
TRBD2	TRBV20-1	TRBJ2-6	-	CSAPLAGETGANVLTF	TGCAGTGCTCCACTAGCGGGGGAAACTGGGGCCAACGTCCTGACTTTC
-	TRBV21-1	TRBJ2-2	-	CASSKSPENTGELFF	TGTGCCAGCAGCAAATCCCCGGAGAACACCGGGGAGCTGTTTTTT
-	TRBV11-2	TRBJ1-2	few	CASSLFSGYTF	TGTGCCAGCAGCTTGTTCAGTGGCTACACCTTC
-	TRBV2	TRBJ2-2	-	CASSGGTNTGELFF	TGTGCCAGCAGTGGAGGTACGAACACCGGGGAGCTGTTTTTT
-	TRBV15	TRBJ2-5	few	CATSRDRQETQYF	TGTGCCACCAGCAGAGATCGACAAGAGACCCAGTACTTC
-	TRBV29-1	TRBJ2-1	many	CSVEAGAWDNEQFF	TGCAGCGTTGAAGCAGGGGCTTGGGACAATGAGCAGTTCTTC